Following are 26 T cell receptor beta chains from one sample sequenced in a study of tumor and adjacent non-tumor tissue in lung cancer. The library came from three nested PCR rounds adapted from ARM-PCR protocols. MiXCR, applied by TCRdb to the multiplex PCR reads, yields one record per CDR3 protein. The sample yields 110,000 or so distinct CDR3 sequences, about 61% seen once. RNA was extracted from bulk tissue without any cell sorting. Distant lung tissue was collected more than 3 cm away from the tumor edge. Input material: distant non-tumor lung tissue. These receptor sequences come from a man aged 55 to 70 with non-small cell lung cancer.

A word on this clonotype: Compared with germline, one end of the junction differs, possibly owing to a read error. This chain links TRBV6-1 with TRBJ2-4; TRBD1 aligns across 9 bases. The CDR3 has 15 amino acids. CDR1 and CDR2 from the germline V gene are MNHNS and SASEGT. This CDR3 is CTSTIQGAGKNIQYF. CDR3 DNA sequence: TGTACCAGCACTATACAGGGGGCAGGGAAAAACATTCAGTACTTC.

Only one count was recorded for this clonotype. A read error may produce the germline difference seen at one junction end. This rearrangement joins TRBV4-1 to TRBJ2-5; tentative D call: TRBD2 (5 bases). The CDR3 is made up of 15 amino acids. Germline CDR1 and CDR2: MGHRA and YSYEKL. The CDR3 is CTSGPSGSVEETQYF. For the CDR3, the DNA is TGCACCAGCGGCCCCTCGGGTAGCGTGGAAGAGACCCAGTACTTC.

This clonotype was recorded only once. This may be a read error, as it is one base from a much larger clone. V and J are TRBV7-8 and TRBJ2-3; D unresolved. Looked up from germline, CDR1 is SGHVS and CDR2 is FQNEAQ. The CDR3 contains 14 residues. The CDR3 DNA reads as TGTGCCAGCAACTTAGGAGAAAACACAGATACGCAGTATTTT. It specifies CASNLGENTDTQYF.

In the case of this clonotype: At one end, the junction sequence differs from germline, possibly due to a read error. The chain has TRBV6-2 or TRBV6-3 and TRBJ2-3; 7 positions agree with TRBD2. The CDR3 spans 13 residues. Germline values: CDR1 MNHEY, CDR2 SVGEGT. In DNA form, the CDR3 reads TGTGTCAGCAGAGGACTAGTAAGCGATACGAAGTATTTT. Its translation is CVSRGLVSDTKYF.

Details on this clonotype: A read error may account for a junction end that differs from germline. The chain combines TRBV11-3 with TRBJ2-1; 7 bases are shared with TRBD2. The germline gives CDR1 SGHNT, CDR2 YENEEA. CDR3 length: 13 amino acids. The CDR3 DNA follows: TGTCCCAGCAGCGCAGAGGTGACTAGCTTCCAGTTCTTC. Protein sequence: CPSSAEVTSFQFF.

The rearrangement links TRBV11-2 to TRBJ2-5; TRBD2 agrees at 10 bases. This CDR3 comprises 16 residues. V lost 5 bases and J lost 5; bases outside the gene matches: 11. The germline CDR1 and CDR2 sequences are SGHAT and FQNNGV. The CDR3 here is CASSPRTSGEMETQYF. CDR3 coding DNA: TGTGCCAGCAGCCCCCGTACTAGCGGGGAGATGGAGACCCAGTACTTC. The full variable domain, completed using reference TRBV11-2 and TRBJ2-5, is EAGVAQSPRYKIIEKRQSVAFWCNPISGHATLYWYQQILGQGPKLLIQFQNNGVVDDSQLPKDRFSAERLKGVDSTLKIQPAKLEDSAVYLCASSPRTSGEMETQYFGPGTRLLVL.

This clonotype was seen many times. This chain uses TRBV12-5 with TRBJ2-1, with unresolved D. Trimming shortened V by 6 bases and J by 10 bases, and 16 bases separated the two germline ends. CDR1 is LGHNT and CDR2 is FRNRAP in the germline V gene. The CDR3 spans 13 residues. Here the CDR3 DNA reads TGTGCTAGTGGCCTTGACCGGGCGATCGAGCAGTTCTTC. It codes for CASGLDRAIEQFF.

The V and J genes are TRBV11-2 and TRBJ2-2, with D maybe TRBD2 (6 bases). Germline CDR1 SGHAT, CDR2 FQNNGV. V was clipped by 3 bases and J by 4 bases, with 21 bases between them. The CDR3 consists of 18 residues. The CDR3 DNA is TGTGCCAGCAGCTTCCTGGGGCGTTGGCAGGAGGGCACCGGGGAGCTGTTTTTT. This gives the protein CASSFLGRWQEGTGELFF. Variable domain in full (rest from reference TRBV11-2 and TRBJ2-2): EAGVAQSPRYKIIEKRQSVAFWCNPISGHATLYWYQQILGQGPKLLIQFQNNGVVDDSQLPKDRFSAERLKGVDSTLKIQPAKLEDSAVYLCASSFLGRWQEGTGELFFGEGSRLTVL.

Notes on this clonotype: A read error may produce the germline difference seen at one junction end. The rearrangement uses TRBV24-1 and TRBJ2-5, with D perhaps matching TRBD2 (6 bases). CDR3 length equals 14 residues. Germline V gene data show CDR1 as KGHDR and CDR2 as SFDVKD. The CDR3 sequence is CATSVGGNQEAQYF. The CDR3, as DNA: TGTGCCACCAGTGTCGGGGGAAATCAAGAGGCCCAGTACTTC.

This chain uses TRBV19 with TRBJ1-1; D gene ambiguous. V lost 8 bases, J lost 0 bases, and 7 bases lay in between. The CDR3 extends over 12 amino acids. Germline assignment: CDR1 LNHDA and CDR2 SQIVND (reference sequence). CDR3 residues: CASSPMNTEAFF. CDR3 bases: TGTGCCAGTTCTCCGATGAACACTGAAGCTTTCTTT.

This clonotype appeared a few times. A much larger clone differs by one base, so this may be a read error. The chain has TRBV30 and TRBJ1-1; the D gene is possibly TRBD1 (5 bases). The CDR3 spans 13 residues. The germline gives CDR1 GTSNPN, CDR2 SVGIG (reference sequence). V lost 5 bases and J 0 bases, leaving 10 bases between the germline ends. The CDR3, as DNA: TGTGCCTGGGGGGCCGGGATGAACACTGAAGCTTTCTTT. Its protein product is CAWGAGMNTEAFF.

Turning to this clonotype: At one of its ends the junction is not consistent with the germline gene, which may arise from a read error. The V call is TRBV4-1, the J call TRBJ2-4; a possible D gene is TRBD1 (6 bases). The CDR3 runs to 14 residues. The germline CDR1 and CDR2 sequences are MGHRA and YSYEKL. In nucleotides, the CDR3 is TGCGCCAGCAGACTAAACAGGGATGGAAACATTCAGCACTTC. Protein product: CASRLNRDGNIQHF.

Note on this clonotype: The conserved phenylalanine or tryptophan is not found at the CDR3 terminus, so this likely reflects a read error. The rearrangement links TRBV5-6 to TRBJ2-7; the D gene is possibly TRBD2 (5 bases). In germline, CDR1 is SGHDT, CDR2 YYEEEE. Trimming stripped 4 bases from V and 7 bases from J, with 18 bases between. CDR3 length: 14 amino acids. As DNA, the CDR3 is TGTGCCAGCAGCATTCTTCCGGGAAACGATGAGCAGTACATC. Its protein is CASSILPGNDEQYI.

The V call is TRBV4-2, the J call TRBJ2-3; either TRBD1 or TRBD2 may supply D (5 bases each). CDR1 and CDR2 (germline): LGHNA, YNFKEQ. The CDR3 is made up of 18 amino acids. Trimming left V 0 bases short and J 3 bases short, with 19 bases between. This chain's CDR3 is CASSQDMTAGGGTDTQYF. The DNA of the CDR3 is TGTGCCAGCAGCCAAGATATGACAGCCGGAGGCGGAACAGATACGCAGTATTTT.

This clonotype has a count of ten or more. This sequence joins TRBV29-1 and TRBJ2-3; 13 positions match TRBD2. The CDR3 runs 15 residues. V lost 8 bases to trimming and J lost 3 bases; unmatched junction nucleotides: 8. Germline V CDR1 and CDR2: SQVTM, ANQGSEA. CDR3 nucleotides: TGCAGCACCCGGACTAGCGGGGGAAGGACAGATACGCAGTATTTT. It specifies CSTRTSGGRTDTQYF.

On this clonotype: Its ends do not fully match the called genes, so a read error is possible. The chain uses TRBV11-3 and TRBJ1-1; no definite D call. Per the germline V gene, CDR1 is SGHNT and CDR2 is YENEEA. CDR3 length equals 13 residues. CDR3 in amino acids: CASSLVGPVAALF. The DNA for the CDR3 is TGTGCCAGCAGCTTAGTAGGACCCGTTGCGGCTCTCTTT.

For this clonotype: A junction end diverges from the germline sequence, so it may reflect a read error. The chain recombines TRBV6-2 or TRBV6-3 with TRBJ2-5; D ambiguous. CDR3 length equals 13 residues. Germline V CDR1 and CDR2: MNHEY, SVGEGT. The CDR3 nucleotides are TGTGTCAGCAGAACAGAGAGTCCTGAGACCCAGTACTTC. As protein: CVSRTESPETQYF.

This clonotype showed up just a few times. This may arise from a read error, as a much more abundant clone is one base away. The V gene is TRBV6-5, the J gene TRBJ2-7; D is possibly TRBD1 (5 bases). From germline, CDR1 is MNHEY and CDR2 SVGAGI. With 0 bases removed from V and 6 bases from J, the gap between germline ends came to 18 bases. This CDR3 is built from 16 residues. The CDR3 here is CASSYSIQGTPGEQYF. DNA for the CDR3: TGTGCCAGCAGTTACTCGATCCAGGGTACACCGGGCGAGCAGTACTTC.

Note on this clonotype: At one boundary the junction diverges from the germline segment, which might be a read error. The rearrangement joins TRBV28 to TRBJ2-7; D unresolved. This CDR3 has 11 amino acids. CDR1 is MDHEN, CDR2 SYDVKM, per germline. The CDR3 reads CASSLPDYMDF. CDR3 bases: TGTGCCAGCAGTTTACCGGATTATATGGATTTC.

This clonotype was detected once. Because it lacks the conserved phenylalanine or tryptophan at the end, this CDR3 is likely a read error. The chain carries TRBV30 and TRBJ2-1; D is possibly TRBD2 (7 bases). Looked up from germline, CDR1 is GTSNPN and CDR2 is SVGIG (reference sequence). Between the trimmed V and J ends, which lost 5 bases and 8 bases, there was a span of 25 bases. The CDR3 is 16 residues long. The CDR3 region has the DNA TGTGCCTGGGGGTGGGGGGGCTTTCGGTCGTACGATGAGCAGTTCCTA. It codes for CAWGWGGFRSYDEQFL.

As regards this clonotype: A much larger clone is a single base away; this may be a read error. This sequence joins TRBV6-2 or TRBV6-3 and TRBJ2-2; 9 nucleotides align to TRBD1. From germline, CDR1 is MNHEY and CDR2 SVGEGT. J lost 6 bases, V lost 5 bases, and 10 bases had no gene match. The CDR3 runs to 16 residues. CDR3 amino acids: CASSMGQGVGAGELFF. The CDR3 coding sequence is TGTGCCAGCAGTATGGGACAGGGAGTCGGTGCCGGGGAGCTGTTTTTT.

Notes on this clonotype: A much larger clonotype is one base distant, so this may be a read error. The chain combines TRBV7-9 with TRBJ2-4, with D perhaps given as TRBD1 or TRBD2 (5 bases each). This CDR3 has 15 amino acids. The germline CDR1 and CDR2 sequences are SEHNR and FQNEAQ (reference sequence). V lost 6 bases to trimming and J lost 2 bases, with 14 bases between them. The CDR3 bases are TGTGCCAGCAGTCCTACAGAGGGGACCAAAAACATTCAGTACTTC. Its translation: CASSPTEGTKNIQYF.

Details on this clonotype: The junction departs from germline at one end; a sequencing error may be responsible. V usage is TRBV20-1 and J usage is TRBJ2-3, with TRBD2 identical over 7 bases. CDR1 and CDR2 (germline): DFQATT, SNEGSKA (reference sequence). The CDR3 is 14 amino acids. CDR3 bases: TGCGGTGCTAGAGATAAGGGACTAACAGGTACGCAGTATTTT. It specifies CGARDKGLTGTQYF.

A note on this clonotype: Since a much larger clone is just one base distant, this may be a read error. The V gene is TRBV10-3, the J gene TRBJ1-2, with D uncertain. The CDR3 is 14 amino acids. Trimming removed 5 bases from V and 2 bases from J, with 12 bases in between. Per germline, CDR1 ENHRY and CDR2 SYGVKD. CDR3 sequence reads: CAISNPGLNYGYTF. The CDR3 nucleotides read TGTGCCATCAGTAATCCGGGCCTGAACTATGGCTACACCTTC.

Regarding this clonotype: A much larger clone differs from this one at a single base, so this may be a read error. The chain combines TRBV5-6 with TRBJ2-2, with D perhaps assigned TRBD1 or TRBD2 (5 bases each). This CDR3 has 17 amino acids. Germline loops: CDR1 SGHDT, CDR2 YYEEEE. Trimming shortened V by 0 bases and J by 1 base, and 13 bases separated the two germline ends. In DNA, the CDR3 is TGTGCCAGCAGCTTGGGGGGGTGGGCCCTGAACACCGGGGAGCTGTTTTTT. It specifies CASSLGGWALNTGELFF. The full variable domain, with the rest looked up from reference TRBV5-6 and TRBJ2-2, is DAGVTQSPTHLIKTRGQQVTLRCSPKSGHDTVSWYQQALGQGPQFIFQYYEEEERQRGNFPDRFSGHQFPNYSSELNVNALLLGDSALYLCASSLGGWALNTGELFFGEGSRLTVL.

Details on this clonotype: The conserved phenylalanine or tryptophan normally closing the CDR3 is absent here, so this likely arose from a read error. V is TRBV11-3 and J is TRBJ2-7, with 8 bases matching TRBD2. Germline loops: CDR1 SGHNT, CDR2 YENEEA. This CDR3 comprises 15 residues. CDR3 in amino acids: CDSSLDMSGSDEQYI. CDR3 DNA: TGTGACAGCAGCTTAGACATGAGCGGGAGCGACGAGCAGTACATC.